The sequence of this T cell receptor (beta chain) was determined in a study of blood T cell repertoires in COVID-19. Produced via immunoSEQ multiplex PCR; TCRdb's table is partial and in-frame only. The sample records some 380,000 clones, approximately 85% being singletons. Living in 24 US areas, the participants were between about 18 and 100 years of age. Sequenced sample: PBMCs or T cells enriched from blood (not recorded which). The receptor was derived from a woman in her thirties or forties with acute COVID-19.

CDR3: CASTDSGTVDEKLFF. Written as DNA, the CDR3 is TGTGCCAGCACCGACTCCGGGACAGTAGATGAAAAACTGTTTTTT. The rearrangement uses TRBV6-5 and TRBJ1-4, with 7 bases fitting TRBD1. The CDR3 runs 15 residues. The V segment lost 7 bases and the J segment 6 bases; nucleotides outside the gene matches: 11. Per germline, CDR1 MNHEY and CDR2 SVGAGI.